The subject of this entry is one TCR beta chain. The data were obtained in a study of identical twins. V lost 3 bases to trimming and J lost 0 bases, with 6 bases between them. The CDR3 totals 14 residues. TCRdb recomputed calls from the 5' RACE reads with MiXCR, one row per CDR3 protein. The sample includes 350,000 to 450,000 distinct CDR3 sequences, around 18% of them seen just once. This clonotype originated in a man aged 45-65 years in good health. The rearrangement links TRBV12-3 or TRBV12-4 to TRBJ1-5; D ambiguous. Sequenced input: naive T cells sorted from blood. The CDR3 reads CASSFEYSNQPQHF. The DNA for the CDR3 is TGTGCCAGCAGTTTTGAGTATAGCAATCAGCCCCAGCATTTT.